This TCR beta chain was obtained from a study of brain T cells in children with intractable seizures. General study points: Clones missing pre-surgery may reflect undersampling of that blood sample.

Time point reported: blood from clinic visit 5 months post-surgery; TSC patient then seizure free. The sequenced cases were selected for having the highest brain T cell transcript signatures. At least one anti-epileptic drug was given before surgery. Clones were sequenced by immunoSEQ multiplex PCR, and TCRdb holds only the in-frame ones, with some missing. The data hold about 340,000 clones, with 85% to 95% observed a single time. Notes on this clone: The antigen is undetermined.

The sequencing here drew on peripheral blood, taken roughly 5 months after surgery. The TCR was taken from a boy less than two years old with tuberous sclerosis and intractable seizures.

CDR3 sequence: CASSQDLQEGYGYTF. In DNA form, the CDR3 reads TGCGCCAGCAGCCAAGATTTACAGGAAGGCTATGGCTACACCTTC. The chain recombines TRBV4-1 with TRBJ1-2; D might be TRBD1 (5 bases). The V gene lost 0 bases and the J gene lost 4 bases, with 12 bases spanning the gap. The CDR3 length is 15 residues. CDR1 MGHRA and CDR2 YSYEKL come from the germline V gene.